This TCR beta chain was identified during a study of T cells in Graves' hyperthyroidism and ophthalmopathy (dated by TCRdb to between 2019 and 2020). Describing the broader study: Peripheral blood was collected at initial diagnosis, before any treatment. To identify distinguishing TCR V-J signatures, a discovery cohort of about a hundred patients was used, comprising approximately 40 with Graves' ophthalmopathy and some 60 with stable Graves' hyperthyroidism. Prospective prediction of ophthalmopathy was tested in an independent validation cohort of fewer than 20 hyperthyroidism patients and 15 to 17 patients who later progressed to ophthalmopathy. The 90 to 100 discovery patients were randomly divided into training and test sets at a 7:3 ratio. In several Graves' hyperthyroidism patients, the study also compared T-cell repertoires from thyroid tissue with T-cell repertoires from blood. Following sampling, methimazole starting at 30 mg daily was given to hyperthyroidism patients, and high-dose intravenous methylprednisolone was given to ophthalmopathy patients. The paper reports TCR Vbeta CDR3 sequencing of approximately 130 peripheral blood samples: 43 ophthalmopathy, around 80 hyperthyroidism and roughly 17 progressor patients.

This clonotype was counted many times. It has no known antigen specificity. One base away there is no much larger clone; base qualities are not given. Summary of the overall study and its limitations: Most expanded thyroid clonotypes (frequency above 0.001) were also detected in blood, a finding suggesting that blood repertoires may reflect thyroid immune responses. A model built on a 13 V-J signature distinguished ophthalmopathy from stable hyperthyroidism, reaching roughly 88% sensitivity and about 81% specificity in cross-validation and 80%/75% in testing. In validation, the model predicted progression to ophthalmopathy a median of about 6.8 months before onset, with about 71% sensitivity and just under 75% specificity. Sample size was not statistically predetermined, and blinding of investigators to group allocation was not performed.

TCR beta CDR3 regions were amplified from RNA transcripts. For the first round of RT-PCR on the TCR CDR3, the HTBI primer set was used together with the Qiagen OneStep RT-PCR kit. The libraries were constructed in a second round of multiplex PCR and then size-selected and purified. Paired-end sequencing of the libraries was performed with 100 bp reads on an Illumina HiSeq2000. For the original study's pipeline: SOAPnuke was used to process the raw data, removing reads that contained adapters or uncalled bases, had a mean Phred below 15, or lacked an exact match to the constant primer or identifier. High-quality paired reads were merged with COPE v1.2.5, and unique nucleotide sequences were defined as clonotypes. MiTCR v1.1 was used to align clonotypes to the IMGT TRBV, TRBD and TRBJ reference segments. The analysis included only V-J combinations with a frequency above 0.0001, which together covered around 99% of the repertoires. A TCS score was defined as the ratio between F50 (clonal expansion) and ExV (chaos), using BLOSUM62-based TCRdist between CDR3 peptides within each V-J. Welch's t-statistics and random forest reduced 450 to 600 V-J features to 10 to 15, which were used in a naive Bayes classifier (R e1071). TCRdb reprocessed the public reads (quality trimming at Q25 with fastp, clone calling with MiXCR) and kept in-frame beta chains. Rows matching on CDR3 protein sequence are summarized as one entry with the most common DNA and genes. TCRdb assigned the V and J calls; the authors' analysis was not used. In this sample the table shows about 210,000 distinct CDR3 sequences, over 15% of which occur a single time. The top ten clones comprise approximately 50% of the sample.

V sheds 2 bases and J sheds 6 bases, leaving 4 bases between their ends. The CDR3 runs 12 amino acids, cysteine and phenylalanine included. Kept here is only the CDR3 DNA, which spans 36 bases and is read in frame from base 1. CDR1 and CDR2 are read off the germline V gene (reference sequence) as SEHNR and FQNEAQ. Stable Graves' hyperthyroidism was defined as the absence of progression to ophthalmopathy over 18 months of follow-up. The hyperthyroidism patients were between 18 and 65 years old and newly diagnosed, with a disease duration of less than 2 months. Any patient with an uncontrolled infection, another autoimmune disease, pregnancy or lactation was excluded. Diagnoses relied on clinical symptoms, serum thyroxine and TRAb, thyroid ultrasound and orbital computed tomography. Ficoll-Paque density gradient centrifugation was used to isolate PBMCs from about 10 ml of fresh peripheral blood. Total RNA was extracted with Trizol reagent, and quality was checked on an Agilent 2100 Bioanalyzer.

The rearrangement combines TRBV7-9 with TRBJ2-2; the D segment cannot be called with confidence. This TCR was recovered from a man aged 50 or older with Graves' hyperthyroidism. Sequencing input: blood. The CDR3 corresponds to CASSLNPGELFF. The base sequence is TGTGCCAGCAGCTTAAACCCCGGGGAGCTGTTTTTT.